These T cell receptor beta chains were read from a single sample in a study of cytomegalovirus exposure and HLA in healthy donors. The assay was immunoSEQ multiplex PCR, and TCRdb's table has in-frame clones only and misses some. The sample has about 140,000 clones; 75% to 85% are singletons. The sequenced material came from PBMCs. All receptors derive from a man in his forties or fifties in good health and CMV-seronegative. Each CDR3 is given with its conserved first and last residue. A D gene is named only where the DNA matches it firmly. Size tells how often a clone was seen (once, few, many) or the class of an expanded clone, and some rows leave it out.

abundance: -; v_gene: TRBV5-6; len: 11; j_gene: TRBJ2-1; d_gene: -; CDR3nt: TGTGCCAGCAGCTGGGGCATTGAGCAGTTCTTC; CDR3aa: CASSWGIEQFF
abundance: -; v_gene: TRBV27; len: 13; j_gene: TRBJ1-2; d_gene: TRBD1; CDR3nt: TGTGCCAGCAGTTTGGGACAGTTCTATGGCTACACCTTC; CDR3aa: CASSLGQFYGYTF
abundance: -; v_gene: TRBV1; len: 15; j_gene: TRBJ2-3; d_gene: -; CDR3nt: TGCACCAGCAGCCAAGTCGTAGCGGGGGCAGATACGCAGTATTTT; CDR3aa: CTSSQVVAGADTQYF
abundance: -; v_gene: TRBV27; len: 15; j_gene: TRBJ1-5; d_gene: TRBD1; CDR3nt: TGTGCCAGCAGTTTACAGGGGGCGAACAATCAGCCCCAGCATTTT; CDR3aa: CASSLQGANNQPQHF
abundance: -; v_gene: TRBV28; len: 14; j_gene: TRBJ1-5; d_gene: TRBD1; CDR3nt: TGTGCCAGCAGCCCGGGACAGGGGCGGGGGCCCCAGCATTTT; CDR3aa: CASSPGQGRGPQHF
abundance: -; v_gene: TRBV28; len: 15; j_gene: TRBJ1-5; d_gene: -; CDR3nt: TGTGCCAGCAGTTTATCGGGAGGGATACTTCAGCCCCAGCATTTT; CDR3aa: CASSLSGGILQPQHF
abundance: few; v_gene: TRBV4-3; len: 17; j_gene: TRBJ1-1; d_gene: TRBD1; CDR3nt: TGCGCCAGCAGCCAAGGGGCCGGGACAGGGGCCCCCACTGAAGCTTTCTTT; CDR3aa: CASSQGAGTGAPTEAFF
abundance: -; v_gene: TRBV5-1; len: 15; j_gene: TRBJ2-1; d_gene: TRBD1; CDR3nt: TGCGCCAGCAGCTTGACGGGACAGGGCTACAATGAGCAGTTCTTC; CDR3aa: CASSLTGQGYNEQFF
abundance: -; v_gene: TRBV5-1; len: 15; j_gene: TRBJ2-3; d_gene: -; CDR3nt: TGCGCCAGCAGCTTGCTGGGCGGGGGCACAGATACGCAGTATTTT; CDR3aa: CASSLLGGGTDTQYF
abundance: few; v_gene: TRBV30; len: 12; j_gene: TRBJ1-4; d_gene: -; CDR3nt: TGTGCCTGGAAGGAGGAAAATGAAAAACTGTTTTTT; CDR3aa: CAWKEENEKLFF
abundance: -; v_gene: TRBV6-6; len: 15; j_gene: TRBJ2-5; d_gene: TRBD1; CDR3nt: TGTGCCAGCAGTTACAGGGCAGGGGGCTTGGAGACCCAGTACTTC; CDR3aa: CASSYRAGGLETQYF
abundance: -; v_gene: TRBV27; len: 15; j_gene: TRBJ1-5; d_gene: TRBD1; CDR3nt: TGTGCCAGCAGTTTAGACAGGGATGCGAGTCAGCCCCAGCATTTT; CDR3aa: CASSLDRDASQPQHF
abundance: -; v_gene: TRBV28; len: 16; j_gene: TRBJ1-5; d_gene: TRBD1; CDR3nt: TGTGCCAGCAGTATCGAGACAGGGGGGAGCAATCAGCCCCAGCATTTT; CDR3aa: CASSIETGGSNQPQHF